This T cell receptor (beta chain) was obtained from a study of blood T cell repertoires in COVID-19. Study-wide context: Acute and convalescent COVID-19 samples came from the United States, Italy and Spain. Sources were T cells, B-cell-depleted T cells, or PBMCs; the material itself was cDNA or gDNA.

Those who participated ranged in age from about 18 to 89 years and resided in around 22 US areas. Cohort assignment relied on participant-reported clinical history. Using immunoSEQ multiplex PCR, the repertoire was profiled, and TCRdb retains in-frame clones only, with some absent. Of about 170,000 clones listed, about 86% are singletons. Material for sequencing was PBMCs or T cells enriched from blood (not recorded which). The source of this sequence is a woman in her forties or fifties in a cohort exposed to, infected with or recovered from COVID-19 (not recorded which).

DNA of the CDR3: TGTGCCAGTAGTAGCACAGGGGCTGAAGCTTTCTTT. This codes for CASSSTGAEAFF. This sequence joins TRBV19 and TRBJ1-1, with 7 positions matching TRBD1. Germline V gene data show CDR1 as LNHDA and CDR2 as SQIVND (reference sequence). CDR3 length: 12 amino acids. The junction had 2 bases not matched to a gene; V was cut back by 4 bases and J by 6 bases.